The rows below give T cell receptor beta chains drawn from one sample of a study of control samples from healthy donors and cancer patients. Sequenced by immunoSEQ multiplex PCR; TCRdb stores in-frame clones only, minus some. The table records about 180,000 clones, roughly 92% of them present only once. Sequenced: blood. The receptor source for this set is a young woman in good health. Each CDR3 is given with its conserved first and last residue. A D gene is named only where the DNA matches it firmly. Where a row states a size, it is once, few, many or the class of an expanded clone; other rows omit it.

TGTGCCAGTAGTCGGGGGGGCCAATACAATGAGCAGTTCTTC	CASSRGGQYNEQFF	NA	TRBV19	TRBJ2-1	TRBD2
TGTGCTAGTGGTTTAGGCGGGGTAGATACGCAGTATTTT	CASGLGGVDTQYF	NA	TRBV12-5	TRBJ2-3	NA
TGTGCCAGCAGTTACATCTCAAGGGAGGAGACCCAGTACTTC	CASSYISREETQYF	NA	TRBV6-5	TRBJ2-5	NA
TGCGCCAGCAGCTCCCCGATGGCGGGGGAGACAGATACGCAGTATTTT	CASSSPMAGETDTQYF	NA	TRBV5-1	TRBJ2-3	TRBD2
TGTGCCAGCAGCCCAGTGAGGGAGGGGGAGACCCAGTACTTC	CASSPVREGETQYF	NA	TRBV5-4	TRBJ2-5	TRBD2
TGTGCCAGCAGCTTGTTGTCCGGACTGAATGAAAAACTGTTTTTT	CASSLLSGLNEKLFF	NA	TRBV5-6	TRBJ1-4	NA
TGTGCCAGCAGCTTGAGCCCCTCGCACCTAACTAATGAAAAACTGTTTTTT	CASSLSPSHLTNEKLFF	NA	TRBV7-9	TRBJ1-4	NA
TGTGCCAGCAGTTACTTAAGGGGGTATGAAGCTTTCTTT	CASSYLRGYEAFF	NA	TRBV6-2/TRBV6-3	TRBJ1-1	NA
TGTGCCACCAGTGATTTTCTGGAAGGCTACACCTTC	CATSDFLEGYTF	NA	TRBV24-1	TRBJ1-2	NA
TGTGCCAGCAATGTCCGGGGGGCCGACACCGGGGAGCTGTTTTTT	CASNVRGADTGELFF	NA	TRBV7-9	TRBJ2-2	NA
TGTGCCAGCAGCTCACAGCGGGAGCGGGGAGAGACCCAGTACTTC	CASSSQRERGETQYF	NA	TRBV7-2	TRBJ2-5	TRBD2
TGTGCCAGCAGCTTGTTCGGAATCTACACCTTC	CASSLFGIYTF	NA	TRBV5-5	TRBJ1-2	NA
TGTGCCAGCAGTAGACAGGGGGTTATGAACACTGAAGCTTTCTTT	CASSRQGVMNTEAFF	NA	TRBV28	TRBJ1-1	TRBD1
TGTGCCAGCTCACCTAGAGGACAGGGGGTTGGCTACACCTTC	CASSPRGQGVGYTF	once	TRBV18	TRBJ1-2	TRBD1
TGTGCCAGCAGCCGGGGCGGCTACACAGATACGCAGTATTTT	CASSRGGYTDTQYF	NA	TRBV2	TRBJ2-3	NA
TGTGCCAGCAGCATTAAGCGGAGGCAGTTGGTAGGCGGGAGCAATCAGCCCCAGCATTTT	CASSIKRRQLVGGSNQPQHF	NA	TRBV21-1	TRBJ1-5	NA
TGTGCCAGTACTCTGTGGGACAGGGGATCAGAGACCCAGTACTTC	CASTLWDRGSETQYF	NA	TRBV2	TRBJ2-5	TRBD1
TGTGCCAGCAGTGAAGAGGGCGGGCAGCCCCAGCATTTT	CASSEEGGQPQHF	NA	TRBV6-1	TRBJ1-5	NA
TGTGCCTCCTACAGAGCCGAAAAACTGTTTTTT	CASYRAEKLFF	NA	TRBV12-3/TRBV12-4	TRBJ1-4	NA
TGTGCCAGCACCCCCCGGGGGGATGGAACTGAAGCTTTCTTT	CASTPRGDGTEAFF	NA	TRBV6-5	TRBJ1-1	NA
TGTGCCAGCGGCGGACAGGTAACAGATACGCAGTATTTT	CASGGQVTDTQYF	NA	TRBV6-6	TRBJ2-3	TRBD1
TGTGCCAGCACCACTTTAGGGGGCCCGACTGAAGCTTTCTTT	CASTTLGGPTEAFF	once	TRBV6-5	TRBJ1-1	TRBD1
TGTGCCAGCAGTGAAGCGACAGGGGGCTACAATGAGCAGTTCTTC	CASSEATGGYNEQFF	NA	TRBV6-1	TRBJ2-1	TRBD1
TGTGCCAGCAGGAAGGGGTCGGTTGCAGGGAATCAGCCCCAGCATTTT	CASRKGSVAGNQPQHF	NA	TRBV2	TRBJ1-5	NA
TGTGCCAGCAGCATAGATCCATCGGGACAGGCTTATGGCTACACCTTC	CASSIDPSGQAYGYTF	NA	TRBV5-6	TRBJ1-2	TRBD1
TGTGCCAGCAGTTACTCGAGCGGGGAGACCCAGTACTTC	CASSYSSGETQYF	NA	TRBV6-5	TRBJ2-5	NA
TGTGCCAGTCGGGGCAGAGCCCACGAGCAGTACTTC	CASRGRAHEQYF	NA	TRBV6-5	TRBJ2-7	NA
TGTGCCAGCAGCAACGACAGGGGCGATGTTTCCTACAATGAGCAGTTCTTC	CASSNDRGDVSYNEQFF	NA	TRBV21-1	TRBJ2-1	NA
TGTGCCAGCAGCCCCGGAGGGGGGGCTATATACTATGGCTACACCTTC	CASSPGGGAIYYGYTF	NA	TRBV7-2	TRBJ1-2	NA
TGTGCCAGCAACCAGTTCAATGAGCAGTTCTTC	CASNQFNEQFF	NA	TRBV7-2	TRBJ2-1	NA
TGTGCCAGCGGTAACCCCAACACTGAAGCTTTCTTT	CASGNPNTEAFF	NA	TRBV9	TRBJ1-1	NA
TGCAGCGTTGAATACGGACTATCCCAAGAGACCCAGTACTTC	CSVEYGLSQETQYF	NA	TRBV29-1	TRBJ2-5	NA
TGTGCCAGCAGCGGCAGGAGTGGGCTAGTGTCCTACGAGCAGTACTTC	CASSGRSGLVSYEQYF	NA	TRBV7-9	TRBJ2-7	NA
TGTGCCAGCAGCCCATACTCCCAGGGGACAGGGGCAGACTATGGCTACACCTTC	CASSPYSQGTGADYGYTF	NA	TRBV7-9	TRBJ1-2	TRBD1
TGTGCCAGCAGCCCTCTAGCGGGAGTTCAAGAGACCCAGTACTTC	CASSPLAGVQETQYF	NA	TRBV5-6	TRBJ2-5	TRBD2
TGTGCCAGCAGCCCCGGGACAGGGGTGGAGCAGTACTTC	CASSPGTGVEQYF	NA	TRBV13	TRBJ2-7	TRBD1
TGTGCCAGCAGTTTAATGGGGGGGGGCGGCAATCAGCCCCAGCATTTT	CASSLMGGGGNQPQHF	NA	TRBV28	TRBJ1-5	NA
TGTGCCAGCAGTTACTCATTGGCGGACCAAGTCGGCACCATATATTTT	CASSYSLADQVGTIYF	NA	TRBV6-2/TRBV6-3	TRBJ1-3	NA
TGTGCCACCAGTGATCCAAATGACCCTAATGAGCAGTTCTTC	CATSDPNDPNEQFF	NA	TRBV24-1	TRBJ2-1	NA
TGTGCCAGCAGGCGGGCCGGGGAGCTGTTTTTT	CASRRAGELFF	NA	TRBV6-5	TRBJ2-2	NA
TGCAGCGTTGGGAAGCGACTGTCCTACGAGCAGTACTTC	CSVGKRLSYEQYF	NA	TRBV29-1	TRBJ2-7	NA
TGCGCCAGTACTAGCGGGGTTAGCACAGATACGCAGTATTTT	CASTSGVSTDTQYF	NA	TRBV5-1	TRBJ2-3	TRBD2
TGTGCCAGCAGCCAATCCCCTATGGAAGCTTTCTTT	CASSQSPMEAFF	NA	TRBV16	TRBJ1-1	NA
TGTGCCAGCGGCCAAGGGGCTGGGGGGATGGCTTTCTTT	CASGQGAGGMAFF	NA	TRBV4-2	TRBJ1-1	NA
TGTGCCATCAGTGAGCGGACCCTGGACACTGAAGCTTTCTTT	CAISERTLDTEAFF	NA	TRBV10-3	TRBJ1-1	NA
TGTGCCAGCAGCCCAACCGGGACAGACCTCTATGGCTACACCTTC	CASSPTGTDLYGYTF	NA	TRBV9	TRBJ1-2	TRBD1
TGTGCCAGCAGCTTAGAAGGGGGGGCGCGTCAGGGAGATACGCAGTATTTT	CASSLEGGARQGDTQYF	NA	TRBV13	TRBJ2-3	NA
TGTGCCAGTAGTACCATTTCGACTAGCGGTCACACAGATACGCAGTATTTT	CASSTISTSGHTDTQYF	NA	TRBV19	TRBJ2-3	TRBD2
TGTGCCAGCAGCTTAGAAGGGACAGGGAGCCACGAGCAGTACTTC	CASSLEGTGSHEQYF	NA	TRBV7-2	TRBJ2-7	TRBD1
TGTGCCAGCAGCTCAGGGCTAGCGGGAGACGGCGTAGATACGCAGTATTTT	CASSSGLAGDGVDTQYF	NA	TRBV7-2	TRBJ2-3	TRBD2
TGTGCCAGCAGTCTCAGGCTAGAGACCCAGTACTTC	CASSLRLETQYF	NA	TRBV12-3/TRBV12-4	TRBJ2-5	NA
TGTGCCAGCAGTTCCGACAGGGCCGGCTATGGCTACACCTTC	CASSSDRAGYGYTF	NA	TRBV6-5	TRBJ1-2	TRBD1